This TCR beta chain was recovered during a study of T cell responses to AZD1222 COVID-19 vaccine. On this clone: Antigen unknown.

Points from the study as a whole: At baseline, just a handful of AZD1222 recipients tested seropositive.

Between the trimmed V and J ends, which lost 1 base and 8 bases, there was a span of 11 bases. In germline, CDR1 is SNHLY, CDR2 FYNNEI. The CDR3 length is 14 residues. The protocol was immunoSEQ multiplex PCR, while the TCRdb copy is restricted to in-frame clones and leaves out a portion. The sample comprises fewer than 120,000 clones, roughly 92% of which are singletons, and around 2.5% rests with the top ten. The source is an adult who received the AZD1222 COVID-19 vaccine. The chain couples TRBV2 to TRBJ1-4, with D perhaps TRBD1 (5 bases). This specimen was peripheral blood, taken 28 days after the second AZD1222 dose. CDR3 bases: TGTGCCAGCAGTGAAGGAGGGGTTGAAGAAAAACTGTTTTTT. Translation gives CASSEGGVEEKLFF.